The sequence of this TCR beta chain was determined in a study of blood T cell repertoires in COVID-19. Sequenced by immunoSEQ multiplex PCR; TCRdb stores in-frame clones only, minus some. The sample lists fewer than 250,000 clones, 89% occurring once. V was shortened by 4 bases and J by 5 bases, with 15 bases between the two germline ends. The germline gives CDR1 SGHDN, CDR2 FVKESK. This CDR3 has 16 amino acids. The sequence was obtained from a woman in her forties with acute or convalescent COVID-19. The chain carries TRBV14 and TRBJ1-6; D is unresolved. The sequencing input was peripheral blood. DNA of the CDR3: TGTGCCAGCAGCCCATCCCCGGACTCTGATAATTCACCCCTCCACTTT. Its translation is CASSPSPDSDNSPLHF.